This is a list of T cell receptor beta chains from one sample in a study of T cell responses to AZD1222 COVID-19 vaccine. Assay used: immunoSEQ multiplex PCR; TCRdb lists only in-frame clones, some missing. The sample holds fewer than 110,000 clones, 91% seen once. This material consisted of peripheral blood, taken on day 0 of AZD1222 vaccination. The receptors stem from an adult in good health. Both conserved end residues are part of each CDR3. D genes are given only for firm matches. Size is stated for part of the rows, as once, few or many counts, or as a class when the clone is expanded.

j_call v_call d_call clone_size cdr3_aa cdr3_nt
TRBJ2-3 TRBV5-1 NA NA CASSFRTLETDTQYF TGCGCCAGCAGCTTTAGGACCCTAGAGACAGATACGCAGTATTTT
TRBJ1-2 TRBV5-1 TRBD1 NA CASSFRGQGDGYTF TGCGCCAGCAGCTTTCGGGGACAGGGGGACGGCTACACCTTC
TRBJ2-7 TRBV6-2/TRBV6-3 NA NA CASSLVTAGTLPISTKSPQYF TGTGCCAGCAGCTTGGTCACGGCAGGGACTTTGCCCATTTCTACTAAGAGTCCCCAGTACTTC
TRBJ2-7 TRBV19 NA NA CASSIGPDQPYEQYF TGTGCCAGTAGTATAGGGCCCGACCAGCCTTACGAGCAGTACTTC
TRBJ1-2 TRBV7-8 TRBD1 NA CASSRKLLRQGAFGYTF TGTGCCAGCAGCCGCAAACTTCTCCGGCAGGGGGCGTTTGGCTACACCTTC
TRBJ2-5 TRBV18 NA NA CASSPQPPEQETQYF TGTGCCAGCTCACCACAACCCCCAGAGCAAGAGACCCAGTACTTC
TRBJ2-7 TRBV5-1 TRBD1 NA CASSLLGTGSYEQYF TGCGCCAGCAGCTTGCTCGGGACAGGCTCCTACGAGCAGTACTTC
TRBJ1-5 TRBV7-8 NA NA CASSNGYSNQPQHF TGTGCCAGCAGCAACGGATATAGCAATCAGCCCCAGCATTTT
TRBJ1-4 TRBV6-6 NA NA CASSYSGATNEKLFF TGTGCCAGCAGTTACTCGGGGGCAACTAATGAAAAACTGTTTTTT
TRBJ1-2 TRBV5-1 NA NA CASSLVPGGTPYGYTF TGCGCCAGCAGCTTGGTTCCGGGCGGGACCCCCTATGGCTACACCTTC
TRBJ1-2 TRBV6-5 NA NA CASSYRRGQGYTF TGTGCCAGCAGTTACAGGCGGGGACAAGGCTACACCTTC
TRBJ1-5 TRBV15 NA NA CATSRESAGHSNQPQHF TGTGCCACCAGCAGAGAGTCCGCAGGGCATAGCAATCAGCCCCAGCATTTT
TRBJ2-7 TRBV10-3 TRBD1 NA CAISERGQGSYEQYF TGTGCCATCAGTGAGAGAGGACAGGGGTCCTACGAGCAGTACTTC
TRBJ2-7 TRBV27 TRBD2 NA CASSLGVSGRIPHEQYF TGTGCCAGCAGTCTAGGAGTTAGCGGGAGGATACCCCACGAGCAGTACTTC
TRBJ1-3 TRBV7-3 NA NA CASSLGPGNTIYF TGTGCCAGCAGCTTAGGACCGGGAAACACCATATATTTT
TRBJ2-7 TRBV27 TRBD2 NA CASTSAGGPYEQYF TGTGCCAGCACCTCGGCGGGAGGCCCCTACGAGCAGTACTTC
TRBJ2-3 TRBV5-4 NA NA CASSLGQGSDTQYF TGTGCCAGCAGCTTGGGGCAGGGGTCAGATACGCAGTATTTT
TRBJ1-1 TRBV2 NA NA CASSELEIGTEAFF TGTGCCAGCAGTGAGTTGGAGATCGGTACTGAAGCTTTCTTT
TRBJ1-2 TRBV4-1 NA NA CASSQRTNYGYTF TGCGCCAGCAGCCAACGCACTAACTATGGCTACACCTTC
TRBJ2-7 TRBV7-2 NA NA CASSLPPARYEQYF TGTGCCAGCAGCTTACCCCCTGCCAGATACGAGCAGTACTTC
TRBJ2-1 TRBV5-1 NA NA CASSTLADYNEQFF TGCGCCAGCAGCACATTAGCAGACTACAATGAGCAGTTCTTC
TRBJ1-2 TRBV2 NA large CASTPGSSPRGYTF TGTGCCAGCACTCCGGGCTCCTCTCCTCGAGGCTACACCTTC
TRBJ1-2 TRBV7-2 TRBD1 NA CASNQQGAGGYTF TGTGCCAGCAACCAACAGGGGGCCGGTGGCTACACCTTC
TRBJ1-4 TRBV24-1 TRBD1 NA CATSVGTGGRVEKLFF TGTGCCACCAGTGTCGGGACAGGGGGGCGGGTTGAAAAACTGTTTTTT
TRBJ1-4 TRBV2 NA NA CASSRGEDEKLFF TGTGCCAGCAGCCGAGGAGAGGACGAAAAACTGTTTTTT
TRBJ1-2 TRBV29-1 NA NA CSVSLGGYTF TGCAGCGTGTCACTGGGTGGCTACACCTTC
TRBJ2-7 TRBV19 TRBD2 NA CASRTSGNYEQYF TGTGCCAGTAGAACTAGCGGGAACTACGAGCAGTACTTC